This is a list of T cell receptor beta chains from one sample in a study of blood T cell repertoires in COVID-19. Only in-frame clones appear in the TCRdb table, and some are missing; sequencing was by immunoSEQ multiplex PCR. The sample carries 120,000 to 150,000 clones, 65% to 90% recorded once. Source material: peripheral blood. The receptors stem from a man aged 45-65 years with acute or convalescent COVID-19. Each CDR3 is given with its conserved first and last residue. The D gene is left open where the match is weak. Where a row states a size, it is once, few, many or the class of an expanded clone; other rows omit it.

length,J,D,V,size,CDR3,DNA
14,TRBJ2-7,TRBD2,TRBV19,NA,CASSIGLAGVGQYF,TGTGCCAGTAGTATCGGACTAGCGGGGGTCGGGCAGTACTTC
13,TRBJ1-5,NA,TRBV18,once,CASSPPLGQPQHF,TGTGCCAGCTCACCACCACTAGGACAGCCCCAGCATTTT
14,TRBJ1-6,NA,TRBV3-1/TRBV3-2,NA,CASNQVQGHSPLHF,TGTGCCAGCAATCAGGTCCAGGGCCATTCACCCCTCCACTTT
15,TRBJ2-2,TRBD2,TRBV6-5,NA,CANHGLAGDPGELFF,TGTGCCAACCATGGACTAGCGGGAGACCCCGGGGAGCTGTTTTTT
16,TRBJ1-1,NA,TRBV28,many,CASLQGTSESGTEAFF,TGTGCCAGCCTACAGGGAACTTCCGAATCAGGCACTGAAGCTTTCTTT
15,TRBJ2-4,NA,TRBV5-1,NA,CASSSAFNGADIQYF,TGCGCCAGCAGCTCCGCTTTTAATGGGGCGGACATTCAGTACTTC
16,TRBJ2-3,NA,TRBV9,NA,CASSVGRGVGTDTQYF,TGTGCCAGCAGCGTAGGGCGGGGAGTGGGCACAGATACGCAGTATTTT
14,TRBJ1-4,NA,TRBV4-1,NA,CASSQGQVREKLFF,TGCGCCAGCAGCCAAGGACAGGTCCGGGAAAAACTGTTTTTT
15,TRBJ2-1,TRBD2,TRBV13,NA,CASSFKAGGFNEQFF,TGTGCCAGCAGCTTTAAAGCGGGGGGCTTCAATGAGCAGTTCTTC
15,TRBJ1-2,NA,TRBV9,NA,CASSAATANNYGYTF,TGTGCCAGCAGCGCCGCGACAGCAAATAACTATGGCTACACCTTC
13,TRBJ2-5,NA,TRBV5-1,NA,CASSLGLRETQYF,TGCGCCAGCAGCTTGGGGTTGCGGGAGACCCAGTACTTC